The entry below gives a single T cell receptor (beta chain) sequence along with its context. The data were obtained in a study of breast tumors, draining lymph nodes, adjacent tissues. The germline gives CDR1 LNHDA, CDR2 SQIVND (reference sequence). This CDR3 is built from 15 residues. V lost 7 bases to trimming and J lost 7 bases, with 19 bases between them. TCRdb recomputed calls from the multiplex PCR reads with MiXCR, one row per CDR3 protein. The sample records roughly 17,000 distinct CDR3 sequences, 60% to 70% being singletons. This chain connects TRBV19 to TRBJ1-4; D is unclear. This receptor was taken from a female donor with breast cancer. Some clones in this sample may be carry-over from other donors' samples. The sequenced material came from tumor-adjacent breast tissue. CDR3 sequence reads: CASTPTQLLGEKLFF. CDR3 in DNA: TGTGCCAGTACCCCAACACAGCTCCTTGGTGAAAAACTGTTTTTT. Full variable domain (rest looked up from reference TRBV19 and TRBJ1-4): DGGITQSPKYLFRKEGQNVTLSCEQNLNHDAMYWYRQDPGQGLRLIYYSQIVNDFQKGDIAEGYSVSREKKESFPLTVTSAQKNPTAFYLCASTPTQLLGEKLFFGSGTQLSVL.